This is a list of T cell receptor beta chains from one sample in a study of T-cell reconstitution after alpha-beta-depleted transplantation in children. TCRdb re-called the PCR reads with MiXCR, one entry per CDR3 protein. The sample has approximately 490,000 distinct CDR3 sequences; approximately 10% are singletons. The source material was PBMCs, sampled before TCRalphabeta/CD19-depleted stem cell transplant. The receptors derive from a child aged 2-15 years with inherited bone marrow failure, due to receive a stem cell transplant. Each CDR3 is given with its conserved first and last residue.

TRBV29-1	13	TRBJ2-5	CSVGSGVQETQYF
TRBV20-1	12	TRBJ2-7	CSFTGTFYEQYF
TRBV27	14	TRBJ1-4	CASSLPGAGEKLFF
TRBV4-3	14	TRBJ2-7	CASSQGGTSYEQYF
TRBV6-5	15	TRBJ2-2	CASSYSLGNTGELFF
TRBV5-1	12	TRBJ1-1	CASSSQRREAFF
TRBV20-1	17	TRBJ2-1	CSARDLSTGVRYNEQFF
TRBV7-9	16	TRBJ2-1	CASSLLQGQGAPEQFF
TRBV6-1	13	TRBJ1-4	CASRGGWAEKLFF
TRBV19	16	TRBJ1-2	CASSIAFPGHHYGYTF
TRBV10-3	14	TRBJ1-1	CAISDRARGTEAFF
TRBV7-9	15	TRBJ2-1	CASSLNLRSYNEQFF
TRBV29-1	12	TRBJ1-1	CSVEGDRGRAFF
TRBV6-2/TRBV6-3	14	TRBJ2-2	CASSRLALTGELFF
TRBV29-1	14	TRBJ2-2	CSVAETSATGELFF
TRBV19	13	TRBJ2-2	CASGTSGSGELFF
TRBV28	11	TRBJ2-1	CASSSDWRQFF